This T cell receptor (beta chain) was recovered during a study of T cell repertoires in cytomegalovirus infection. Looking at the study overall: TCR beta signatures that were public indicated CMV infection and matching HLA type.

The CDR3 is 12 amino acids. TCRdb reanalysed the reads using MiXCR and keeps one entry per CDR3 protein. The repertoire includes around 450,000 distinct CDR3 sequences, around 10% of them detected once, and roughly 10% sits in the top ten. This clonotype appeared many times. One end of the junction is discordant with germline, which a read error may explain. The rearrangement joins TRBV12-3 or TRBV12-4 to TRBJ1-2; D gene uncertain. This clonotype was sampled from a human donor in good health (CMV status not recorded). Some clones in this sample may be carry-over from other donors' samples. Sequences were obtained from PBMCs. CDR3 amino acids: CASSFPEGSPAF. The CDR3 coding sequence is TGTGCCAGCAGTTTCCCCGAGGGTTCCCCCGCCTTC.